Here is one TCR beta chain with its context. Its antigen is unknown. The data stem from a study of cytomegalovirus exposure and HLA in healthy donors. Study-wide results and limits: In an earlier analysis, most TCR beta V segments were productive about 87% or about 30% of the time. While the bulk of TCR sequences proved rare, some public TCRs turned up in many donors. The investigators catalogued 150 to 200 TCR beta chains as cytomegalovirus-associated.

Germline CDR1 reads SGHAT; CDR2 reads FQNNGV. The CDR3 extends over 16 amino acids. V trimming: 5 bases; J trimming: 4 bases; junction bases outside the gene matches: 14. 13 Jbeta primers and 60 Vbeta primers were used for the PCR. Assay: immunoSEQ multiplex PCR; the TCRdb copy retains only in-frame clones and omits some. The sample lists about 170,000 clones, approximately 80% occurring once. This chain links TRBV11-2 with TRBJ2-7; 7 bases align to TRBD2. The sequence derives from a woman between 18 and 29 years old in good health and CMV-seronegative. Sequencing used PBMCs. Here the CDR3 DNA reads TGTGCCAGCAGCCCCCCGACTAGGAGCGGGACTTACGAGCAGTACTTC. It is translated as CASSPPTRSGTYEQYF.